Listed below are T cell receptor beta chains from one sample, sequenced in a study of CD8+ T cells in alopecia areata. The data were produced by immunoSEQ multiplex PCR, yet TCRdb's version contains in-frame clones alone and is incomplete. The sample has 100,000 to 150,000 clones, roughly 58% seen once. The material was CD4+ T cells sorted from blood, obtained at week 0. Source of these receptors: a human donor with alopecia areata. CDR3s include the opening cysteine and the closing phenylalanine or tryptophan. A D gene is named only where the DNA matches it firmly. Expanded clones are given a class, and other clones once, few, many or no size at all.

DNA | CDR3 | J | V | size | D
TGTGCCTGGAGCCTAGGGTACAATGAGCAGTTCTTC | CAWSLGYNEQFF | TRBJ2-1 | TRBV30 | - | -
TGTGCCAGCAGCTTAGATTCGGGGCTCCACTTT | CASSLDSGLHF | TRBJ1-6 | TRBV11-2 | - | -
TGCGCCAGCAGCCAGGAAGGGGGACTTGGCACAGATACGCAGTATTTT | CASSQEGGLGTDTQYF | TRBJ2-3 | TRBV4-1 | once | -
TGTGCCAGCAGCGAGAGGGGCTCAAGACTATCTTACAATGAGCAGTTCTTC | CASSERGSRLSYNEQFF | TRBJ2-1 | TRBV9 | - | -
TGTGCCAGCAGCCGGGGGGCGGGACGCACAGATACGCAGTATTTT | CASSRGAGRTDTQYF | TRBJ2-3 | TRBV7-2 | - | -
TGTGCCAGTAGTTTTACAGCAGGGGAGTTCTATGGCTACACCTTC | CASSFTAGEFYGYTF | TRBJ1-2 | TRBV19 | few | -
TGCGCCAGCGACATAGGACAGACGAACACCGGGGAGCTGTTTTTT | CASDIGQTNTGELFF | TRBJ2-2 | TRBV5-1 | few | -
TGCGCCAGCAGCCAAGCGGGGACAAATCAGCCCCAGCATTTT | CASSQAGTNQPQHF | TRBJ1-5 | TRBV4-1 | - | -
TGTGCCAGCAGCGCCTTGCGGGGGGAACGTCCGGAGACCCAGTACTTC | CASSALRGERPETQYF | TRBJ2-5 | TRBV2 | - | TRBD2
TGTGCCAGCGGTCTACAGATTAATGAAAAACTGTTTTTT | CASGLQINEKLFF | TRBJ1-4 | TRBV7-2 | few | -
TGTGCCAGCATTGAAGAGGTGGAAGAGACCCAGTACTTC | CASIEEVEETQYF | TRBJ2-5 | TRBV2 | - | -
TGCGCCAGCAGCGTAGAGGAGGGCTATGGCTACACCTTC | CASSVEEGYGYTF | TRBJ1-2 | TRBV5-1 | - | -
TGCAGCGTTCGACCGGGACCCTTGGAACAGTACTTC | CSVRPGPLEQYF | TRBJ2-5 | TRBV29-1 | few | -
TGTGCCAGTAGTACTACCCCGACAGGGAATGAGCAGTTCTTC | CASSTTPTGNEQFF | TRBJ2-1 | TRBV19 | - | TRBD1
TGTGCCAGCAGCGCTCAGGCAGCGGGCGGGGAGGAGACCCAGTACTTC | CASSAQAAGGEETQYF | TRBJ2-5 | TRBV9 | - | -
TGTGCCATCAGTGAGTCGGAAGGGGTAGCGGGGGACGGGACCCAGTACTTC | CAISESEGVAGDGTQYF | TRBJ2-5 | TRBV10-3 | - | TRBD2
TGTGCCAGCAGCTTCGCTAAACCGGGACTAGCAACAGATACGCAGTATTTT | CASSFAKPGLATDTQYF | TRBJ2-3 | TRBV7-9 | - | TRBD2
TGTGCCAGCAGCTTAGGCCTGGGACAGGGGGAAAAACTGTTTTTT | CASSLGLGQGEKLFF | TRBJ1-4 | TRBV13 | - | TRBD1
TGTGCCAGCAGTAGGGGGAGGGGGGATGAGCAGTTCTTC | CASSRGRGDEQFF | TRBJ2-1 | TRBV6-5 | - | -
TGCAGCGTGGTATCCGGGGCTAAACCTTCCTTC | CSVVSGAKPSF | TRBJ1-2 | TRBV29-1 | - | -
TGCGCCAGCAGCCATGCTAGATTGACAGGCTCTGAAGCTTTCTTT | CASSHARLTGSEAFF | TRBJ1-1 | TRBV4-1 | - | -
TGCGCCAGCAGCCAACCCCGGGACAGGGGGCTGTCCCTCCACTTT | CASSQPRDRGLSLHF | TRBJ1-6 | TRBV4-1 | - | TRBD1
TGCGCCAGCGCCCCGGGCACTAGCGGCTACGAGCAGTACTTC | CASAPGTSGYEQYF | TRBJ2-7 | TRBV5-1 | - | TRBD2
TGTGCCAGCGCGGCTAGCGGCGAGGCCGGGGAGCTGTTTTTT | CASAASGEAGELFF | TRBJ2-2 | TRBV2 | - | TRBD2
TGTGCCAGTAGTATTGAACTAGCGGGATACAATGAGCAGTTCTTC | CASSIELAGYNEQFF | TRBJ2-1 | TRBV19 | few | TRBD2
TGCAGCGTCCGACAGGGGGCCCTCGGTCAGCCCCAGCATTTT | CSVRQGALGQPQHF | TRBJ1-5 | TRBV29-1 | few | TRBD1
TGTGCCTGGGAAGAGGGGCTTTGGTCCTACAATGAGCAGTTCTTC | CAWEEGLWSYNEQFF | TRBJ2-1 | TRBV30 | - | -
TGTGCCGCCGGGACTAGCGGGAGCTCCTACAATGAGCAGTTCTTC | CAAGTSGSSYNEQFF | TRBJ2-1 | TRBV10-3 | - | TRBD2
TGTGCCAGCAGTTTATCGGGGTTGACTGAAGCTTTCTTT | CASSLSGLTEAFF | TRBJ1-1 | TRBV27 | - | -
TGCGCCAGCAGACCAACACGGCCCGGGACAGGGGGCGGCTACACCTTC | CASRPTRPGTGGGYTF | TRBJ1-2 | TRBV4-3 | - | TRBD1
TGTGCCAGCTCAACGAAACAAGAGACCCAGTACTTC | CASSTKQETQYF | TRBJ2-5 | TRBV18 | few | -
TGTGCCAGCAGCGTAGGGCCGGGAATTTACGAGCAGTACTTC | CASSVGPGIYEQYF | TRBJ2-7 | TRBV9 | - | -
TGTGCCTGGAGTGTGGGTCATAGTATTTTGAACACTGAAGCTTTCTTT | CAWSVGHSILNTEAFF | TRBJ1-1 | TRBV30 | - | -
TGTGCCAGCAGTTACTCCGACGGATCCTACGAGCAGTACTTC | CASSYSDGSYEQYF | TRBJ2-7 | TRBV6-5 | once | -
TGTGCCAGCAGCTCGATGAGACAGGGAGGGGATCAGCCCCAGCATTTT | CASSSMRQGGDQPQHF | TRBJ1-5 | TRBV5-6 | once | TRBD1